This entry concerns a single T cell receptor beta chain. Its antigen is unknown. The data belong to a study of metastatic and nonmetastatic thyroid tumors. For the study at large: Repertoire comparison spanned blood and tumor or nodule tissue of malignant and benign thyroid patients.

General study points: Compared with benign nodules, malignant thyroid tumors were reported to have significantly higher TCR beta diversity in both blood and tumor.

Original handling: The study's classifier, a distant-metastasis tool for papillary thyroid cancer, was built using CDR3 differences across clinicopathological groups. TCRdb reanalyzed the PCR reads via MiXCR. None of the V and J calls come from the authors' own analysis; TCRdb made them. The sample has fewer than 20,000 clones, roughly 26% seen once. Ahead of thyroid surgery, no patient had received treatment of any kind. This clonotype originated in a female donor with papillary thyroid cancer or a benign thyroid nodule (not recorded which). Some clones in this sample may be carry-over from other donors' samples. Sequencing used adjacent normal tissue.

Here the CDR3 DNA reads TGTGCCAGCAGCTTAGGTCAGCAGAGCACAGATACGCAGTATTTT. It is translated as CASSLGQQSTDTQYF. The V call is TRBV11-3, the J call TRBJ2-3; no firm D call. Germline loops: CDR1 SGHNT, CDR2 YENEEA. With 1 base removed from V and 0 bases from J, the gap between germline ends came to 8 bases. This CDR3 spans 15 amino acids.